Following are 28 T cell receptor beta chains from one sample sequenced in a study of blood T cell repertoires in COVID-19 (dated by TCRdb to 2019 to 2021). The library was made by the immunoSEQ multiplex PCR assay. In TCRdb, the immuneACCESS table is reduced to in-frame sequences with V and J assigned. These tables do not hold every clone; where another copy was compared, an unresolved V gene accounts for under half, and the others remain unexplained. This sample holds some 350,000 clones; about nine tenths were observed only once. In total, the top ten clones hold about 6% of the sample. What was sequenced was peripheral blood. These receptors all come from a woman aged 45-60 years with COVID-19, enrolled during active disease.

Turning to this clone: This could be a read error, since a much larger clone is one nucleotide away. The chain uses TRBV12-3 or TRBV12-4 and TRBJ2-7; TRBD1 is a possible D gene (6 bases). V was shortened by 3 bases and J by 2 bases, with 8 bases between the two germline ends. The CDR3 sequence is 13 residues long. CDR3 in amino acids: CASSFTGPYEQYF. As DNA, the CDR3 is TGTGCCAGCAGTTTTACAGGGCCCTACGAGCAGTACTTC.

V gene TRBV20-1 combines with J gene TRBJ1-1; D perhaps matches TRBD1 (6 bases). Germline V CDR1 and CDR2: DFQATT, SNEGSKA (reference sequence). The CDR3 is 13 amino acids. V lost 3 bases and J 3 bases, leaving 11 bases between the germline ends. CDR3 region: CSASARGYTEAFF. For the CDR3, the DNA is TGCAGTGCTAGTGCCAGGGGATACACTGAAGCTTTCTTT.

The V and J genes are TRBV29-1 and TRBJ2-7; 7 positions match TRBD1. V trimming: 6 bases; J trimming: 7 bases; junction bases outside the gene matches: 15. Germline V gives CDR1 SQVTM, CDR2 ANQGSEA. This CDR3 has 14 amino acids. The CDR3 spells CSVITGDGLGEQYF. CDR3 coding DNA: TGCAGCGTAATAACAGGGGATGGGCTTGGGGAGCAGTACTTC.

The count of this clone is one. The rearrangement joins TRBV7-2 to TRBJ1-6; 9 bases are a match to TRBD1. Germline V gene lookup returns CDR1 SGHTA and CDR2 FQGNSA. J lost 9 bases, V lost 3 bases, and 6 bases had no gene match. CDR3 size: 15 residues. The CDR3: CASSFTGGLGSPLHF. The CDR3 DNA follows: TGTGCCAGCAGCTTTACAGGGGGCCTAGGTTCACCCCTCCACTTT.

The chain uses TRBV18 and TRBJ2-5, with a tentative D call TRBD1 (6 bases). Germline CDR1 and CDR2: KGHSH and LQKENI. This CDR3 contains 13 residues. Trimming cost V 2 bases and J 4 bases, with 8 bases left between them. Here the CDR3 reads CASSPGGAETQYF. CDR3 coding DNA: TGTGCCAGCTCACCAGGGGGCGCAGAGACCCAGTACTTC.

The CDR3 nucleotides are TGCGCCAGCAGCTCGCTACCGACAGGGGCGGACCGGACCCAGTACTTC. Its translation: CASSSLPTGADRTQYF. The V and J genes are TRBV5-1 and TRBJ2-5; 8 bases agree with TRBD1. The CDR3 runs to 16 residues. V trimming: 3 bases; J trimming: 7 bases; junction bases outside the gene matches: 14. In germline, CDR1 is SGHRS, CDR2 YFSETQ.

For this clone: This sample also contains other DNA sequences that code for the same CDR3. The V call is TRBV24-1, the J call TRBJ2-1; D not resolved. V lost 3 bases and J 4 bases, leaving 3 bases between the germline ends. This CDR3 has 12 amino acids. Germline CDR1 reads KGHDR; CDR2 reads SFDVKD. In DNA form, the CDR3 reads TGTGCCACCAGTGATCTATACAATGAGCAGTTCTTC. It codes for CATSDLYNEQFF.

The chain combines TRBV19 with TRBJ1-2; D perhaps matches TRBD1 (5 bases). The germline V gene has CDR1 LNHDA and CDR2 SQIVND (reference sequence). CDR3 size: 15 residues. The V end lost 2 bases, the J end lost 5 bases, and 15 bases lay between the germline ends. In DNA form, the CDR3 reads TGTGCCAGTAGTATAAGATCGGGGGGGAATTATGGCTACACCTTC. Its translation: CASSIRSGGNYGYTF.

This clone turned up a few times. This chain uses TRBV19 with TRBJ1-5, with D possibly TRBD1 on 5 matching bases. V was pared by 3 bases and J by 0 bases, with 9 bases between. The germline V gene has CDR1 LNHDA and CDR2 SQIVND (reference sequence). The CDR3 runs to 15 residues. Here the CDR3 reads CASSMTAYSNQPQHF. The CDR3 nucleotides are TGTGCCAGTAGTATGACAGCTTATAGCAATCAGCCCCAGCATTTT.

The CDR3: CASSLAWTGRIRVKELFF. The CDR3 bases are TGTGCCAGCAGCTTAGCGTGGACAGGGAGGATCCGGGTGAAGGAGCTGTTTTTT. This chain joins TRBV7-2 and TRBJ2-2; 8 positions agree with TRBD1. The length of the CDR3 is 18 residues. V gave up 0 bases and J gave up 10 bases; unmatched junction bases: 16. CDR1 is SGHTA, CDR2 FQGNSA, per germline.

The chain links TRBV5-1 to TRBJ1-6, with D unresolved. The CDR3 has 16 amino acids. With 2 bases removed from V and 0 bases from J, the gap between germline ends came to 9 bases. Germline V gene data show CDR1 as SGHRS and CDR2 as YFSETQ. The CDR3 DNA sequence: TGCGCCAGCAGCTTTCAGATACCCTCCTATAATTCACCCCTCCACTTT. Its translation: CASSFQIPSYNSPLHF.

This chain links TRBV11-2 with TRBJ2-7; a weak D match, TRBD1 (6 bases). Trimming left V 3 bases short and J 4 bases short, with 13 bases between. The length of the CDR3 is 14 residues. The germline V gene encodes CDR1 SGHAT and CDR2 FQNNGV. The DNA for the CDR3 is TGTGCCAGCAGCTTTGGAGCAGGGGCGTACGAGCAGTACTTC. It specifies CASSFGAGAYEQYF.

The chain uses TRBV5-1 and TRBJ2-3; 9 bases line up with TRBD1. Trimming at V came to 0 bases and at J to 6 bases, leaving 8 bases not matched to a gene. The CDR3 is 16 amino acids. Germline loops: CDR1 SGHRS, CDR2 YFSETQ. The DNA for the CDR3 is TGCGCCAGCAGCTTGGTGGGCACAGGGGGCGCCGATACGCAGTATTTT. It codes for CASSLVGTGGADTQYF. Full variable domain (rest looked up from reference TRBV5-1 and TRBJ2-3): KAGVTQTPRYLIKTRGQQVTLSCSPISGHRSVSWYQQTPGQGLQFLFEYFSETQRNKGNFPGRFSGRQFSNSRSEMNVSTLELGDSALYLCASSLVGTGGADTQYFGPGTRLTVL.

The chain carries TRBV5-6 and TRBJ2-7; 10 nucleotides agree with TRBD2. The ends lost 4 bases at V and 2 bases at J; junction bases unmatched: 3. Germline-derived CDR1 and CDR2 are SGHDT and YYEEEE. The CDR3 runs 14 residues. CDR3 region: CASSGTSVTYEQYF. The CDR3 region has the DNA TGTGCCAGCAGCGGGACTAGCGTAACCTACGAGCAGTACTTC.

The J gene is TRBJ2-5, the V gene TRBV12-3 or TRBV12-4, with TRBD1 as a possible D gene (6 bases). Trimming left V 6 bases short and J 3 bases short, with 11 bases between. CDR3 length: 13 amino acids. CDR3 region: CASSKQGEETQYF. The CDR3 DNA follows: TGTGCCAGCAGCAAACAGGGCGAAGAGACCCAGTACTTC.

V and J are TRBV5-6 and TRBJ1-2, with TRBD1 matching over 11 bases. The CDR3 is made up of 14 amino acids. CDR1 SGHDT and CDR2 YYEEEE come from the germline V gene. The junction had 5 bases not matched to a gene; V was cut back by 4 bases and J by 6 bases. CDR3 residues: CASSRDRGLDGYTF. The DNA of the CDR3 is TGTGCCAGCAGCCGGGACAGGGGGTTAGATGGCTACACCTTC.

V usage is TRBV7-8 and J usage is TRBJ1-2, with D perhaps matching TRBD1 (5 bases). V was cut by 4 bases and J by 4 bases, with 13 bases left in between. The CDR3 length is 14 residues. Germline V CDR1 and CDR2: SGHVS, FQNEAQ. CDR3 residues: CASSSAGLSYGYTF. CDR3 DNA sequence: TGTGCCAGCAGCTCTGCGGGACTTAGCTATGGCTACACCTTC.

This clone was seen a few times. CDR3: CATSGGGRVGDTQYF. CDR3 nucleotides: TGTGCCACCAGTGGGGGCGGGAGAGTGGGAGATACGCAGTATTTT. V usage is TRBV24-1 and J usage is TRBJ2-3, with 7 bases lining up with TRBD2. Trimming removed 5 bases from V and 5 bases from J; junction bases left unmatched: 9. The CDR3 spans 15 residues. CDR1 is KGHDR, CDR2 SFDVKD, per germline.

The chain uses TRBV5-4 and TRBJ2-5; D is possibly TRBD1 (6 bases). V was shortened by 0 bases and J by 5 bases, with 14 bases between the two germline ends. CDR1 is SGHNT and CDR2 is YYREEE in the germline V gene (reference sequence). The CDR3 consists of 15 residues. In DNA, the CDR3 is TGTGCCAGCAGCTTGGAGACAGGAGTTTGGGAGACCCAGTACTTC. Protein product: CASSLETGVWETQYF. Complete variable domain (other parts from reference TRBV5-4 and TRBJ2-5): ETGVTQSPTHLIKTRGQQVTLRCSSQSGHNTVSWYQQALGQGPQFIFQYYREEENGRGNFPPRFSGLQFPNYSSELNVNALELDDSALYLCASSLETGVWETQYFGPGTRLLVL.

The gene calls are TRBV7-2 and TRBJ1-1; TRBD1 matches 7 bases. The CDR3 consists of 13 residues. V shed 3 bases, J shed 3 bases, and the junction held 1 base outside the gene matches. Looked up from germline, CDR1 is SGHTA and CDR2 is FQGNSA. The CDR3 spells CASSFDRDTEAFF. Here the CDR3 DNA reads TGTGCCAGCAGCTTTGACAGGGACACTGAAGCTTTCTTT.

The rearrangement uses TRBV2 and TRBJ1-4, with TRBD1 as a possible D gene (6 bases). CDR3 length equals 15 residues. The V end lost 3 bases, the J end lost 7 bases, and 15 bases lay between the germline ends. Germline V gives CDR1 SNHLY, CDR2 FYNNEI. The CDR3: CASSDGLGAGEKLFF. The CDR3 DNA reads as TGTGCCAGCAGTGACGGGCTGGGGGCGGGTGAAAAACTGTTTTTT.

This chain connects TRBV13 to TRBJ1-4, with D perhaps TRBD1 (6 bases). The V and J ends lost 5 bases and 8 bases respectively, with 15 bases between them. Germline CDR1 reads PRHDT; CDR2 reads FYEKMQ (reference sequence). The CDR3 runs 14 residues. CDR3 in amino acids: CASSRPPRGEKLFF. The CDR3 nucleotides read TGTGCCAGCAGCCGACCCCCCAGGGGAGAAAAACTGTTTTTT.

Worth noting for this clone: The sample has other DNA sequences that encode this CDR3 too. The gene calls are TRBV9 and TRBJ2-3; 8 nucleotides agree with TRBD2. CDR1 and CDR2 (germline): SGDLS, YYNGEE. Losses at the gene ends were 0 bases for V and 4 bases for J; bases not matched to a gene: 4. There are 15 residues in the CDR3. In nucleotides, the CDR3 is TGTGCCAGCAGCGTAGGGGCGGGGGGCCCAGATACGCAGTATTTT. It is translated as CASSVGAGGPDTQYF.

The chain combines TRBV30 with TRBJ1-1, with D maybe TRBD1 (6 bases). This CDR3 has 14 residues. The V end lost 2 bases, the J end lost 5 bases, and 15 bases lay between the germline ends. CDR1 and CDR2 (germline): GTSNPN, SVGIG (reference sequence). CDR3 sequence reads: CAWSRQGRGTEAFF. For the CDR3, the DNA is TGTGCCTGGAGTCGCCAGGGAAGGGGGACTGAAGCTTTCTTT.

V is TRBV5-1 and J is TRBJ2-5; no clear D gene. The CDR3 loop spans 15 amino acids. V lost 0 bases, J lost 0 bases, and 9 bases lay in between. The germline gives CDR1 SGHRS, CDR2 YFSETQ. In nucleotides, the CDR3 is TGCGCCAGCAGCTTGGTGGCTAGAGACCAAGAGACCCAGTACTTC. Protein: CASSLVARDQETQYF.

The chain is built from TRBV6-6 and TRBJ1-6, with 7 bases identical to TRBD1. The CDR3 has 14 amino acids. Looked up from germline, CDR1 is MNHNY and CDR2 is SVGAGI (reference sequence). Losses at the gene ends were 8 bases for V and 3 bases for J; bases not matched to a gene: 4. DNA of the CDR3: TGTGCCAGCCGGGACAGCAGCTATAATTCACCCCTCCACTTT. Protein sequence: CASRDSSYNSPLHF.

For the CDR3, the DNA is TGTGCCAGCAGTTACTCGACAGGGGCTCGGGAGACCCAGTACTTC. Protein: CASSYSTGARETQYF. This chain uses TRBV6-5 with TRBJ2-5; 8 bases match TRBD1. The germline V gene has CDR1 MNHEY and CDR2 SVGAGI. The ends lost 0 bases at V and 5 bases at J; junction bases unmatched: 5. The length of the CDR3 is 15 residues.

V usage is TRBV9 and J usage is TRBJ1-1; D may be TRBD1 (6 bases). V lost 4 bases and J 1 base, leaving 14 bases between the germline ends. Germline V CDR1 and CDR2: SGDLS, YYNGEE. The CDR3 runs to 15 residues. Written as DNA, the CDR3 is TGTGCCAGCAGCCGGGGGGACATCGAGAACACTGAAGCTTTCTTT. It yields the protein CASSRGDIENTEAFF.